A selection of T cell receptor beta chains follows, all from one sample in a study of blood T cell repertoires in COVID-19. Sequencing was performed with immunoSEQ multiplex PCR; in TCRdb, only in-frame clones are kept and a portion is missing. The table has 200,000 or so clones, 85% to 90% seen once. The specimen was peripheral blood. The receptors originated from a man aged 50-59 years with acute or convalescent COVID-19. Each CDR3 is given with its conserved first and last residue. The D gene is left open where the match is weak. The size entry is marked missing in some rows and otherwise reads once, few, many or a size class.

j_call: TRBJ1-6; v_call: TRBV4-1; clone_size: .; d_call: TRBD1; cdr3_nt: TGCGCCAGCAGCCAAGAATGGGCAGGGGGTGTTTCACCCCTCCACTTT; cdr3_aa: CASSQEWAGGVSPLHF
j_call: TRBJ1-2; v_call: TRBV3-1/TRBV3-2; clone_size: .; d_call: .; cdr3_nt: TGTGCCAGCAGCCCGGGGACTCACTATGGCTACACCTTC; cdr3_aa: CASSPGTHYGYTF
j_call: TRBJ1-6; v_call: TRBV28; clone_size: .; d_call: .; cdr3_nt: TGTGCCAGCACCCCTGGACAGTCTTGGTCGTCACCCCTCCACTTT; cdr3_aa: CASTPGQSWSSPLHF
j_call: TRBJ2-5; v_call: TRBV20-1; clone_size: .; d_call: TRBD1; cdr3_nt: TGCAGTGCTAGTCCTATTCCCGGACAGGAGAACCAAGAGACCCAGTACTTC; cdr3_aa: CSASPIPGQENQETQYF
j_call: TRBJ2-1; v_call: TRBV5-5; clone_size: few; d_call: .; cdr3_nt: TGTGCCAGCAGCTTGATGATGCGTTTCCAGGACAATGAGCAGTTCTTC; cdr3_aa: CASSLMMRFQDNEQFF
j_call: TRBJ2-7; v_call: TRBV12-2; clone_size: .; d_call: .; cdr3_nt: TGTGCAAGTCGCTTAAAGGCGGGGGGGAGTCGACGCGAGCAGTACTTC; cdr3_aa: CASRLKAGGSRREQYF
j_call: TRBJ1-5; v_call: TRBV19; clone_size: .; d_call: .; cdr3_nt: TGTGCCAGTAGGGGAGGGGCGAGTGGCAATCAGCCCCAGCATTTT; cdr3_aa: CASRGGASGNQPQHF
j_call: TRBJ2-1; v_call: TRBV2; clone_size: .; d_call: .; cdr3_nt: TGTGCCAGCAGTGTCGCGATCGCGGAGTTCTTC; cdr3_aa: CASSVAIAEFF
j_call: TRBJ1-2; v_call: TRBV5-1; clone_size: .; d_call: TRBD1; cdr3_nt: TGCGCCAGCAGCTCACAGGGGCAAACTAACTATGGCTACACCTTC; cdr3_aa: CASSSQGQTNYGYTF
j_call: TRBJ1-1; v_call: TRBV4-1; clone_size: .; d_call: TRBD1; cdr3_nt: TGCGCCAGCAGCCAGGCAAGACAGGGGGCGACGAACACTGAAGCTTTCTTT; cdr3_aa: CASSQARQGATNTEAFF
j_call: TRBJ1-1; v_call: TRBV5-1; clone_size: .; d_call: TRBD1; cdr3_nt: TGCGCCAGCAGCATAGACAGGGGGAACACTGAAGCTTTCTTT; cdr3_aa: CASSIDRGNTEAFF
j_call: TRBJ2-7; v_call: TRBV12-3/TRBV12-4; clone_size: few; d_call: .; cdr3_nt: TGTGCCAGCAGTTTACAGGGGTACGAGCAGTACTTC; cdr3_aa: CASSLQGYEQYF
j_call: TRBJ2-5; v_call: TRBV3-1/TRBV3-2; clone_size: .; d_call: .; cdr3_nt: TGTGCCAGCAGCCGCCAGGGGCAAGAGACCCAGTACTTC; cdr3_aa: CASSRQGQETQYF
j_call: TRBJ2-5; v_call: TRBV7-9; clone_size: .; d_call: .; cdr3_nt: TGTGCCAGCAGCTCCCCGTACCAAGAGACCCAGTACTTC; cdr3_aa: CASSSPYQETQYF
j_call: TRBJ2-1; v_call: TRBV2; clone_size: .; d_call: .; cdr3_nt: TGTGCCAGCAGTGAAGCCCCAGGGGTGGCTGAGCAGTTCTTC; cdr3_aa: CASSEAPGVAEQFF
j_call: TRBJ2-3; v_call: TRBV18; clone_size: .; d_call: TRBD1; cdr3_nt: TGTGCCAGCTCACCTGACAGGGTATCTACAGATACGCAGTATTTT; cdr3_aa: CASSPDRVSTDTQYF
j_call: TRBJ1-2; v_call: TRBV7-9; clone_size: .; d_call: TRBD1; cdr3_nt: TGTGCCAGCAGCCCCCCCGGGACAGGCATCTATGGCTACACCTTC; cdr3_aa: CASSPPGTGIYGYTF
j_call: TRBJ1-1; v_call: TRBV7-8; clone_size: .; d_call: TRBD1; cdr3_nt: TGTGCCAGCAGCTTAGGACAGGGGTATACTGAAGCTTTCTTT; cdr3_aa: CASSLGQGYTEAFF
j_call: TRBJ1-2; v_call: TRBV5-1; clone_size: few; d_call: TRBD1; cdr3_nt: TGCGCCAGCAGCTTGGGGGGGACAGGAGTTTACTATGGCTACACCTTC; cdr3_aa: CASSLGGTGVYYGYTF
j_call: TRBJ1-5; v_call: TRBV12-3/TRBV12-4; clone_size: .; d_call: .; cdr3_nt: TGTGCCAGCAGTTTACAGGGGCGTCAGCCCCAGCATTTT; cdr3_aa: CASSLQGRQPQHF
j_call: TRBJ2-1; v_call: TRBV15; clone_size: .; d_call: .; cdr3_nt: TGTGCCACCAGCAAAGAGCGGGCCCAAAACAATGAGCAGTTCTTC; cdr3_aa: CATSKERAQNNEQFF
j_call: TRBJ1-2; v_call: TRBV29-1; clone_size: once; d_call: .; cdr3_nt: TGCAGCGTTGAAAACAGGGCTGAAGGCTATGGCTACACCTTC; cdr3_aa: CSVENRAEGYGYTF
j_call: TRBJ1-2; v_call: TRBV5-4; clone_size: .; d_call: .; cdr3_nt: TGTGCCAGCAGCTCCCCTCAGGGAAACTATGGCTACACCTTC; cdr3_aa: CASSSPQGNYGYTF
j_call: TRBJ2-5; v_call: TRBV7-6; clone_size: once; d_call: TRBD2; cdr3_nt: TGTGCCAGCAGCCTAGACCCGGGACTAGGGGAAGAGACCCAGTACTTC; cdr3_aa: CASSLDPGLGEETQYF
j_call: TRBJ2-7; v_call: TRBV2; clone_size: .; d_call: TRBD1; cdr3_nt: TGTGCCAGCAGACCGGGACAGGGCCGCTCTCGCCCTTACGAGCAGTACTTC; cdr3_aa: CASRPGQGRSRPYEQYF
j_call: TRBJ2-7; v_call: TRBV18; clone_size: .; d_call: .; cdr3_nt: TGTGCCAGCTCACCCCCCGAGACAGGCTCCTACGAGCAGTACTTC; cdr3_aa: CASSPPETGSYEQYF
j_call: TRBJ1-1; v_call: TRBV7-9; clone_size: .; d_call: TRBD1; cdr3_nt: TGTGCCAGCAGCTTAGGGGACAGCTCAAAAGCTTTCTTT; cdr3_aa: CASSLGDSSKAFF
j_call: TRBJ1-5; v_call: TRBV5-1; clone_size: .; d_call: .; cdr3_nt: TGCGCCAGCAGAGAGGGAGGCAATCAGCCCCAGCATTTT; cdr3_aa: CASREGGNQPQHF
j_call: TRBJ2-2; v_call: TRBV29-1; clone_size: once; d_call: .; cdr3_nt: TGCAGCGCTGCAGGGATTTTAAACACCGGGGAGCTGTTTTTT; cdr3_aa: CSAAGILNTGELFF
j_call: TRBJ2-7; v_call: TRBV19; clone_size: .; d_call: TRBD2; cdr3_nt: TGTGCCAGTACAAAGGCGGGGGTGCCCTACGAGCAGTACTTC; cdr3_aa: CASTKAGVPYEQYF
j_call: TRBJ2-3; v_call: TRBV6-6; clone_size: .; d_call: TRBD2; cdr3_nt: TGTGCCAGCAGTCCCCCGGGGGGGCTGGATACGCAGTATTTT; cdr3_aa: CASSPPGGLDTQYF
j_call: TRBJ1-2; v_call: TRBV2; clone_size: .; d_call: .; cdr3_nt: TGTGCCAGCAGTGAATCAGTCGAGCGGGGCTACACCTTC; cdr3_aa: CASSESVERGYTF
j_call: TRBJ1-5; v_call: TRBV10-3; clone_size: once; d_call: TRBD1; cdr3_nt: TGTGCCATCAGTGAGAGGGGGCCAGATAGCAATCAGCCCCAGCATTTT; cdr3_aa: CAISERGPDSNQPQHF
j_call: TRBJ1-5; v_call: TRBV6-5; clone_size: .; d_call: .; cdr3_nt: TGTGCCAGCAGTTACTCGTCAGGGAATCAGCCCCAGCATTTT; cdr3_aa: CASSYSSGNQPQHF
j_call: TRBJ1-2; v_call: TRBV5-1; clone_size: .; d_call: TRBD1; cdr3_nt: TGCGCCAGCAGCTTGGAAACAGGGGGCTATCGCTACACCTTC; cdr3_aa: CASSLETGGYRYTF
j_call: TRBJ2-1; v_call: TRBV27; clone_size: .; d_call: TRBD2; cdr3_nt: TGTGCCAGCAGTCCAGGGGGAGCGGGGGGTGGTGAGCAGTTCTTC; cdr3_aa: CASSPGGAGGGEQFF
j_call: TRBJ2-1; v_call: TRBV5-1; clone_size: .; d_call: .; cdr3_nt: TGCGCCAGCAGCTCCCAGGGGTCGAATGAGCAGTTCTTC; cdr3_aa: CASSSQGSNEQFF
j_call: TRBJ1-2; v_call: TRBV5-6; clone_size: .; d_call: .; cdr3_nt: TGTGCCAGCAGAACAGGGTCGGGCTATGGCTACACCTTC; cdr3_aa: CASRTGSGYGYTF
j_call: TRBJ1-1; v_call: TRBV13; clone_size: .; d_call: .; cdr3_nt: TGTGCCAGCAGCTTAGATGGGTTGGGAGGTATTGAAGCTTTCTTT; cdr3_aa: CASSLDGLGGIEAFF
j_call: TRBJ2-2; v_call: TRBV2; clone_size: .; d_call: TRBD1; cdr3_nt: TGTGCCAGCATCAGGGGGAGGAACACCGGGGAGCTGTTTTTT; cdr3_aa: CASIRGRNTGELFF
j_call: TRBJ2-1; v_call: TRBV19; clone_size: .; d_call: TRBD1; cdr3_nt: TGTGCCAGTAGATTGGGTGTCTTCCGGGACAGGGGACGGTCGGGTGAGCAGTTCTTC; cdr3_aa: CASRLGVFRDRGRSGEQFF
j_call: TRBJ1-1; v_call: TRBV18; clone_size: .; d_call: TRBD1; cdr3_nt: TGTGCCAGCTCACCTCCCGACAGGGGGACTGAAGCTTTCTTT; cdr3_aa: CASSPPDRGTEAFF
j_call: TRBJ2-7; v_call: TRBV27; clone_size: .; d_call: .; cdr3_nt: TGTGCCAGCAGTTTATCCCCAGGTTTTGTATCGAGCTCCTACGAGCAGTACTTC; cdr3_aa: CASSLSPGFVSSSYEQYF
j_call: TRBJ1-3; v_call: TRBV4-1; clone_size: .; d_call: TRBD1; cdr3_nt: TGCGCCAGCAGCCAAGATCAGGGACAGGGTATCGGTGGAAACACCATATATTTT; cdr3_aa: CASSQDQGQGIGGNTIYF
j_call: TRBJ1-2; v_call: TRBV11-2; clone_size: .; d_call: .; cdr3_nt: TGTGCCAGCAGCTTGAGCACTTTCTATGGCTACACCTTC; cdr3_aa: CASSLSTFYGYTF
j_call: TRBJ2-1; v_call: TRBV6-2/TRBV6-3; clone_size: .; d_call: TRBD2; cdr3_nt: TGTGCCAGCAGTTACTCCCGCGGGGGGCGGAGTGAGCAGTTCTTC; cdr3_aa: CASSYSRGGRSEQFF
j_call: TRBJ1-2; v_call: TRBV18; clone_size: .; d_call: TRBD1; cdr3_nt: TGTGCCAGCTCACCGACCGGGACAGGGGTCTATGGCTACACCTTC; cdr3_aa: CASSPTGTGVYGYTF
j_call: TRBJ1-5; v_call: TRBV12-5; clone_size: few; d_call: TRBD1; cdr3_nt: TGTGCTAGTGGTTCAAACAGGGGTTATAGCAATCAGCCCCAGCATTTT; cdr3_aa: CASGSNRGYSNQPQHF
j_call: TRBJ2-3; v_call: TRBV14; clone_size: .; d_call: TRBD2; cdr3_nt: TGTGCCAGCAGCCAAGATCGCGGGAGTACGCAGTATTTT; cdr3_aa: CASSQDRGSTQYF
j_call: TRBJ2-7; v_call: TRBV15; clone_size: .; d_call: .; cdr3_nt: TGTGCCACCAGCAGAGGCCAGTCCCCCTACGAGCAGTACTTC; cdr3_aa: CATSRGQSPYEQYF